The 21 T cell receptor beta chains presented below share a single source sample, sequenced in a study of shared clonotypes between healthy human individuals (dated by TCRdb to about 2020). Libraries were built with the immunoSEQ multiplex PCR assay. Held by TCRdb, this immuneACCESS table contains in-frame sequences only and omits some clones. Under half of the omission traces to an unresolved V gene where checked; the cause of the rest is unknown. The sample data list hundreds of thousands of clones, and around 72% of these were observed just once. 1.8% of the sample rests with the top ten. The sample taken for sequencing was memory CD4+ T cells sorted from blood. The cell subset or site label, read with the paper, signifies: CD45RA-negative fraction. These receptors came from a woman younger than 45 in good health.

The rearrangement uses TRBV19 and TRBJ1-2; 11 bases line up with TRBD1. This CDR3 has 15 amino acids. The germline gives CDR1 LNHDA, CDR2 SQIVND (reference sequence). The V and J ends lost 6 bases and 6 bases, in that order; junction bases with no gene match: 9. DNA of the CDR3: TGTGCCAGTAGCCGGGACAGGGGGTTTTCAGATGGCTACACCTTC. This gives the protein CASSRDRGFSDGYTF.

On this clone itself: At one boundary the junction diverges from the germline segment, which might be a read error. V and J are TRBV5-1 and TRBJ2-5, with D maybe TRBD2 (5 bases). CDR1 is SGHRS, CDR2 YFSETQ, per germline. The CDR3 totals 13 residues. DNA for the CDR3: TGCGCCAGCAGGTTGGGAGAGTTAGAGACCCAGTACTTC. It codes for CASRLGELETQYF.

This chain joins TRBV7-9 and TRBJ1-4, with 7 positions matching TRBD1. V lost 8 bases and J lost 6; bases outside the gene matches: 9. This CDR3 has 14 residues. Germline-derived CDR1 and CDR2 are SEHNR and FQNEAQ (reference sequence). This CDR3 reads CASAQQGGDEKLFF. The CDR3 nucleotides are TGTGCCAGCGCCCAGCAGGGGGGGGATGAAAAACTGTTTTTT.

This chain links TRBV7-2 with TRBJ2-2; 7 bases align to TRBD2. Germline-derived CDR1 and CDR2 are SGHTA and FQGNSA. The CDR3 is 15 amino acids. Trimming at V came to 3 bases and at J to 3 bases, leaving 4 bases not matched to a gene. Written as DNA, the CDR3 is TGTGCCAGCAGCTTGTCAGGGAGGGACACCGGGGAGCTGTTTTTT. This encodes CASSLSGRDTGELFF.

This rearrangement joins TRBV5-8 to TRBJ2-2, with 8 bases identical to TRBD1. Trimming removed 7 bases from V and 4 bases from J; junction bases left unmatched: 9. CDR1 and CDR2 from the germline V gene are SGHTS and YDEGEE. The CDR3 has 15 residues. The CDR3 nucleotides are TGTGCCAGCGTTAAACGACAGGGGCTCACCGGGGAGCTGTTTTTT. Residues: CASVKRQGLTGELFF.

This chain connects TRBV18 to TRBJ1-2; no definite D call. Germline V gives CDR1 KGHSH, CDR2 LQKENI. This CDR3 has 15 amino acids. Deletions cut 3 bases from V and 4 bases from J, with 15 bases between. The CDR3 sequence is CASSPVPGISYGYTF. In DNA form, the CDR3 reads TGTGCCAGCTCACCCGTTCCCGGAATATCCTATGGCTACACCTTC.

This chain joins TRBV7-6 and TRBJ2-3, with 9 bases matching TRBD2. The CDR3 length is 14 residues. V lost 4 bases and J lost 8; bases outside the gene matches: 7. The V gene's germline CDR1 is SGHVS and CDR2 FNYEAQ. The CDR3 DNA reads TGTGCCAGCAGCTCAGGACTAGCGTTTTTTACGCAGTATTTT. It codes for CASSSGLAFFTQYF.

The V call is TRBV28, the J call TRBJ2-1; TRBD1 agrees at 10 bases. Germline V gene sequence: CDR1 MDHEN, CDR2 SYDVKM. V lost 5 bases and J lost 9; bases outside the gene matches: 10. This CDR3 is 15 amino acids long. CDR3 nucleotide sequence: TGTGCCAGCAGTCAAAGGGGACAGGGGTTGGGTGAGCAGTTCTTC. As protein: CASSQRGQGLGEQFF.

CDR3 residues: CASRGLVRFEQYF. For the CDR3, the DNA is TGTGCCAGCAGGGGACTAGTGAGGTTCGAGCAGTACTTC. The V gene is TRBV2, the J gene TRBJ2-7; 8 nucleotides align to TRBD2. V lost 6 bases and J lost 6; bases outside the gene matches: 7. Germline V gene sequence: CDR1 SNHLY, CDR2 FYNNEI. The CDR3 contains 13 residues.

The rearrangement joins TRBV6-4 to TRBJ2-1; 10 bases align to TRBD2. The CDR3 has 17 residues. Losses at the gene ends were 6 bases for V and 0 bases for J; bases not matched to a gene: 8. From germline, CDR1 is MRHNA and CDR2 SNTAGT. CDR3 DNA sequence: TGTGCCAGCAGGGGCGGGACTAGCGTTGACTCCTACAATGAGCAGTTCTTC. Residues: CASRGGTSVDSYNEQFF.

Comments on this clone: A far more abundant clone sits one base away, making this likely a read error. The chain has TRBV5-4 and TRBJ2-2; D possibly corresponds to TRBD2 (6 bases). The V end lost 4 bases, the J end lost 0 bases, and 13 bases lay between the germline ends. The CDR3 is made up of 16 amino acids. CDR1 is SGHNT and CDR2 is YYREEE in the germline V gene (reference sequence). The CDR3 spells CASSARDSANTGELFF. The CDR3 DNA reads TGTGCCAGCAGCGCCCGGGACTCCGCGAACACCGGGGAGCTGTTTTTT.

The chain uses TRBV6-1 and TRBJ1-2; D perhaps matches TRBD1 (5 bases). With 4 bases removed from V and 4 bases from J, the gap between germline ends came to 10 bases. Per the germline V gene, CDR1 is MNHNS and CDR2 is SASEGT. The length of the CDR3 is 13 residues. The CDR3 region is CASSGRELYGYTF. The CDR3 DNA sequence: TGTGCCAGCAGTGGCAGGGAACTCTATGGCTACACCTTC.

This clone was detected once. This chain joins TRBV12-5 and TRBJ2-1, with D tentatively TRBD1 or TRBD2 (10 bases each). With 1 base removed from V and 4 bases from J, the gap between germline ends came to 26 bases. The CDR3 is 20 residues long. Per germline, CDR1 LGHNT and CDR2 FRNRAP. CDR3 nucleotide sequence: TGTGCTAGTGGTTTGGATCGTGGGACAGGGGTAGCGGGAGGTTACAATGAGCAGTTCTTC. Its translation is CASGLDRGTGVAGGYNEQFF.

The V call is TRBV6-5, the J call TRBJ2-5, with TRBD2 as a possible D gene (5 bases). The CDR3 is 14 residues long. The germline V and J ends were trimmed by 6 bases and 1 base, with 12 bases remaining between them. Per the germline V gene, CDR1 is MNHEY and CDR2 is SVGAGI. CDR3 bases: TGTGCCAGCAGGGGAGCCTGGGGCCAAGAGACCCAGTACTTC. This sequence encodes CASRGAWGQETQYF.

The V gene is TRBV4-2, the J gene TRBJ2-1, with 7 bases aligning to TRBD2. The CDR3 is 16 amino acids. Germline V gene data show CDR1 as LGHNA and CDR2 as YNFKEQ. Unmatched junction bases numbered 10, after V lost 0 bases and J lost 8 bases. The CDR3, as DNA: TGTGCCAGCAGCCAAGATAGGGGACTACCGAAGTATGAGCAGTTCTTC. Residues: CASSQDRGLPKYEQFF.

V gene TRBV6-1 combines with J gene TRBJ1-1; D gene unclear. Trimming left V 8 bases short and J 6 bases short, with 16 bases between. Germline CDR1 is MNHNS and CDR2 is SASEGT. There are 13 residues in the CDR3. In nucleotides, the CDR3 is TGTGCCAGCCAAGAAGGAGCGGGCGCTGAAGCTTTCTTT. Its translation is CASQEGAGAEAFF.

This clone was detected only a few times. The J gene is TRBJ2-3, the V gene TRBV15; D unresolved. Per the germline V gene, CDR1 is LNHNV and CDR2 is YYDKDF (reference sequence). The CDR3 runs 12 residues. Trimming removed 5 bases from V and 6 bases from J, with 9 bases in between. The CDR3 DNA follows: TGTGCCACCAGCTATATGCGTGATACGCAGTATTTT. Protein product: CATSYMRDTQYF.

The gene calls are TRBV28 and TRBJ2-3; D is perhaps TRBD2 (6 bases). In germline, CDR1 is MDHEN, CDR2 SYDVKM. Trimming cost V 4 bases and J 3 bases, with 17 bases left between them. The CDR3 is 16 amino acids. DNA for the CDR3: TGTGCCAGCAGTTGGGGAGCGGGTAATCCAACAGATACGCAGTATTTT. It is translated as CASSWGAGNPTDTQYF.

The V call is TRBV27, the J call TRBJ2-3; 11 bases map to TRBD2. Germline V CDR1 and CDR2: MNHEY, SMNVEV (reference sequence). Trimming took 6 bases from V and 3 from J; bases not matched to a gene: 8. This CDR3 comprises 16 residues. CDR3 residues: CASRTMTSGKTDTQYF. CDR3 DNA sequence: TGTGCCAGCAGGACCATGACTAGCGGGAAGACAGATACGCAGTATTTT.

This clone has only one observation. The chain uses TRBV5-1 and TRBJ2-5; the match to TRBD1 covers 9 bases. There are 15 residues in the CDR3. V shed 3 bases, J shed 5 bases, and the junction held 8 bases outside the gene matches. Germline V gives CDR1 SGHRS, CDR2 YFSETQ. The CDR3 DNA reads as TGCGCCAGCAGCTGGACAGGGGTTGGGCGGGAGACCCAGTACTTC. The encoded protein is CASSWTGVGRETQYF.

The chain uses TRBV28 and TRBJ2-7, with D perhaps TRBD1 or TRBD2 (5 bases each). The CDR3 sequence is 13 residues long. CDR1 and CDR2 (germline): MDHEN, SYDVKM. Trimming stripped 10 bases from V and 3 bases from J, with 16 bases between. The CDR3 DNA sequence: TGTGCCACCCGGGCCGGGACGGACTACGAGCAGTACTTC. It translates to CATRAGTDYEQYF.